The 18 T cell receptor beta chains below come from one sample, sequenced in a study of T cell changes during pregnancy in multiple sclerosis. TCRdb's copy holds only in-frame clones and misses some; the assay was immunoSEQ multiplex PCR. The table records roughly 69,000 clones, about 91% of them present only once. The input for sequencing was peripheral blood, taken after pregnancy. The source is a female donor with multiple sclerosis, enrolled in a pregnancy study.

This sequence joins TRBV9 and TRBJ1-2; 8 bases are shared with TRBD1. The CDR3 has 15 residues. V shed 3 bases and J 0 bases; nucleotides not matched to a gene: 4. Looked up from germline, CDR1 is SGDLS and CDR2 is YYNGEE. This CDR3 reads CASSGTGGTNYGYTF. The CDR3 coding sequence is TGTGCCAGCAGCGGAACAGGGGGAACTAACTATGGCTACACCTTC.

The chain uses TRBV2 and TRBJ1-1; no reliable D call. Trimming shortened V by 6 bases and J by 3 bases, and 5 bases separated the two germline ends. This CDR3 region has 11 residues. Germline V gives CDR1 SNHLY, CDR2 FYNNEI. CDR3 region: CASRLYTEAFF. In DNA form, the CDR3 reads TGTGCCAGCAGGTTATACACTGAAGCTTTCTTT.

V usage is TRBV27 and J usage is TRBJ2-1; 13 nucleotides match TRBD2. With 5 bases clipped from V and 0 bases from J, the junction kept 1 base outside the gene matches. This CDR3 has 16 amino acids. Per germline, CDR1 MNHEY and CDR2 SMNVEV (reference sequence). This CDR3 reads CASSRTSGSSYNEQFF. As DNA, the CDR3 is TGTGCCAGCAGTAGGACTAGCGGGAGCTCCTACAATGAGCAGTTCTTC.

The rearrangement uses TRBV5-6 and TRBJ2-5; 10 bases are a match to TRBD2. V lost 4 bases and J lost 5; bases outside the gene matches: 8. CDR1 SGHDT and CDR2 YYEEEE come from the germline V gene. This CDR3 is built from 15 residues. Here the CDR3 reads CASSSLAGVRETQYF. CDR3 DNA sequence: TGTGCCAGCAGCAGTCTAGCGGGGGTGAGGGAGACCCAGTACTTC.

The V and J genes are TRBV6-5 and TRBJ2-7; 8 positions agree with TRBD1. There are 15 residues in the CDR3. V lost 2 bases, J lost 1 base, and 4 bases stayed unmatched. Germline-derived CDR1 and CDR2 are MNHEY and SVGAGI. CDR3 amino acids: CASSYNGQGSYEQYF. For the CDR3, the DNA is TGTGCCAGCAGTTACAACGGACAGGGATCCTACGAGCAGTACTTC.

The chain couples TRBV7-2 to TRBJ2-4, with 9 bases lining up with TRBD2. CDR1 and CDR2 (germline): SGHTA, FQGNSA. This CDR3 is 15 amino acids long. The ends lost 5 bases at V and 6 bases at J; junction bases unmatched: 8. CDR3 nucleotides: TGTGCCAGCAGCCAGATAGCGGGAGTCGGAAACATTCAGTACTTC. It is translated as CASSQIAGVGNIQYF.

This sequence joins TRBV2 and TRBJ1-2; tentatively, D is TRBD1 (6 bases). The V and J ends lost 7 bases and 4 bases respectively, with 13 bases between them. The CDR3 is 13 residues long. Germline CDR1 SNHLY, CDR2 FYNNEI. The CDR3 is CASKFDRFYGYTF. Written as DNA, the CDR3 is TGTGCCAGCAAGTTTGACAGGTTCTATGGCTACACCTTC.

This clone appeared a single time. The J gene is TRBJ1-5, the V gene TRBV5-1; 7 nucleotides match TRBD1. The CDR3 is 15 amino acids. From germline, CDR1 is SGHRS and CDR2 YFSETQ. V lost 0 bases, J lost 4 bases, and 4 bases stayed unmatched. The CDR3 is CASSLEGAGNQPQHF. CDR3 coding DNA: TGCGCCAGCAGCTTGGAGGGGGCAGGGAATCAGCCCCAGCATTTT.

CDR3 in DNA: TGCGCCAGCAGCCCGGGCGGGCTGATCACAGATACGCAGTATTTT. Encoded protein: CASSPGGLITDTQYF. The rearrangement joins TRBV5-1 to TRBJ2-3; TRBD2 might be the D (5 bases). Germline V lookup: CDR1 SGHRS, CDR2 YFSETQ. The CDR3 extends over 15 amino acids. V was cut by 4 bases and J by 2 bases, with 14 bases left in between.

The rearrangement links TRBV5-4 to TRBJ2-3; possibly TRBD1 for D (5 bases). The germline CDR1 and CDR2 sequences are SGHNT and YYREEE (reference sequence). V lost 2 bases and J 1 base, leaving 5 bases between the germline ends. The CDR3 consists of 13 residues. The CDR3 nucleotides are TGTGCCAGCAGCTTAGGGGGCACAGATACGCAGTATTTT. It encodes CASSLGGTDTQYF.

This chain uses TRBV28 with TRBJ1-3, with D tentatively TRBD1 (5 bases). There are 15 residues in the CDR3. Trimming pared 5 bases from V and 0 bases from J, leaving 11 bases between. CDR1 is MDHEN and CDR2 is SYDVKM in the germline V gene. The CDR3, as DNA: TGTGCCAGCAGTATTACAGGCAACTCTGGAAACACCATATATTTT. It codes for CASSITGNSGNTIYF.

The chain uses TRBV19 and TRBJ2-4, with 10 bases lining up with TRBD1. Per germline, CDR1 LNHDA and CDR2 SQIVND (reference sequence). The CDR3 covers 14 residues. Trimming removed 7 bases from V and 2 bases from J; junction bases left unmatched: 2. The CDR3 protein is CASTTGGTKNIQYF. The CDR3 nucleotides are TGTGCCAGTACGACAGGGGGCACCAAAAACATTCAGTACTTC. The whole variable domain, filled in from reference TRBV19 and TRBJ2-4, reads DGGITQSPKYLFRKEGQNVTLSCEQNLNHDAMYWYRQDPGQGLRLIYYSQIVNDFQKGDIAEGYSVSREKKESFPLTVTSAQKNPTAFYLCASTTGGTKNIQYFGAGTRLSVL.

The chain is built from TRBV27 and TRBJ2-1; D remains unclear. Trimming stripped 5 bases from V and 0 bases from J, with 11 bases between. This CDR3 comprises 15 residues. Germline V CDR1 and CDR2: MNHEY, SMNVEV (reference sequence). The DNA for the CDR3 is TGTGCCAGCAGTCCTCCAGATCTCTCCTACAATGAGCAGTTCTTC. Protein: CASSPPDLSYNEQFF.

J is TRBJ2-7 and V is TRBV11-1; TRBD1 aligns across 8 bases. Looked up from germline, CDR1 is SGHAT and CDR2 is FQDESV (reference sequence). V was clipped by 1 base and J by 6 bases; unmatched bases: 8. The CDR3 is 15 amino acids. This CDR3 reads CASSLVRTGRVEQYF. The CDR3 bases are TGTGCCAGCAGCTTAGTAAGGACAGGGAGAGTCGAGCAGTACTTC.

This chain links TRBV4-3 with TRBJ2-5; 8 positions match TRBD2. The J segment lost 4 bases and the V segment lost 0 bases, leaving 4 bases of the junction unmatched. CDR3 size: 15 residues. Germline CDR1 LGHNA, CDR2 YSLEER. CDR3 in DNA: TGCGCCAGCAGCCAAGATCGGGGACTAGTAGAGACCCAGTACTTC. Translating gives CASSQDRGLVETQYF.

J is TRBJ2-7 and V is TRBV4-2; TRBD2 is a possible D gene (7 bases). V was cut by 4 bases and J by 3 bases, with 13 bases left in between. CDR1 and CDR2 from the germline V gene are LGHNA and YNFKEQ. The CDR3 is 14 residues long. Written as DNA, the CDR3 is TGTGCCAGCAGCCCGGAGAGGGGGGGCTACGAGCAGTACTTC. Its protein is CASSPERGGYEQYF.

The chain joins TRBV6-1 to TRBJ2-1, with 10 bases matching TRBD1. Germline V gene data show CDR1 as MNHNS and CDR2 as SASEGT. The CDR3 extends over 17 amino acids. The J segment lost 4 bases and the V segment lost 4 bases, leaving 10 bases of the junction unmatched. The DNA of the CDR3 is TGTGCCAGCAGTGGAGTGACAGGGGGCGCGGTGTACAATGAGCAGTTCTTC. Translation gives CASSGVTGGAVYNEQFF.

The chain combines TRBV5-1 with TRBJ2-5; the match to TRBD2 covers 8 bases. Germline CDR1 and CDR2: SGHRS and YFSETQ. The CDR3 length is 15 residues. The V segment lost 0 bases and the J segment 0 bases; nucleotides outside the gene matches: 1. CDR3 sequence: CASSLASGYQETQYF. CDR3 nucleotide sequence: TGCGCCAGCAGCTTGGCTAGCGGGTACCAAGAGACCCAGTACTTC.